Here is one T cell receptor beta chain with its context. In the original processing: Amplification with reference gene primers provided the estimates of nucleated cell counts. Sequencing was performed with immunoSEQ multiplex PCR; in TCRdb, only in-frame clones are kept and a portion is missing. The V and J calls and clone size come from that table; D and trimming were worked out from the DNA. Of 180,000 or so clones detected, around four fifths appear once; the ten largest clones hold under 15%. The data stem from a study of blood T cell repertoires in COVID-19. In terms of age and location, participants ranged from about 18 to 89 years and lived in about two dozen US areas. Clinical history reported by participants formed the basis on which cohorts were assigned. Recovered status applied to Cohort 3 donors who had two consecutive negative PCRs. It also applied to those with clearance or with symptom resolution.

Material for sequencing was PBMCs or T cells enriched from blood (not recorded which). The clonotype comes from a woman aged 55-70 years who had recovered from COVID-19.

The CDR3 loop reads CAWEHAGGGGEQYF. CDR3 DNA: TGTGCCTGGGAACACGCCGGGGGGGGTGGCGAGCAGTACTTC. The J gene is TRBJ2-7, the V gene TRBV30; 8 positions match TRBD2. CDR1 and CDR2 from the germline V gene are GTSNPN and SVGIG (reference sequence). The CDR3 runs to 14 residues. V was clipped by 5 bases and J by 6 bases; unmatched bases: 12.